This T cell receptor beta chain was observed in a study of Ad26.COV2.S vaccination and SARS-CoV-2 variants. In the study overall: Among those in the COV1001 Ad26.COV2.S trial arm was the donor.

The CDR3 covers 12 residues. Germline CDR1 is MNHNS and CDR2 is SASEGT. Deletions cut 1 base from V and 4 bases from J, with 4 bases between. Comments on this clone: The sample contains more than one DNA sequence encoding this CDR3.

Treatment of the sample: roughly 20 received Ad26.COV2.S at low or high dose, single or two shots; about five received placebo; per-sample allocation not given. Samples came from day 63 after the first vaccine or placebo injection. The table came from immunoSEQ multiplex PCR; TCRdb's copy has only in-frame clones and leaves some out. The sample includes about 280,000 clones, approximately 87% of them seen just once. Sequenced here: peripheral blood, sampled in a trial of Ad26.COV2.S vaccine versus placebo. The sequence came from a person between 18 and 65 years old who received the Ad26.COV2.S COVID-19 vaccine or a placebo. The rearrangement uses TRBV6-1 and TRBJ1-2; no reliable D call. The CDR3 region has the DNA TGTGCCAGCAGTGAAGGCAGCTATGGCTACACCTTC. Residues: CASSEGSYGYTF.